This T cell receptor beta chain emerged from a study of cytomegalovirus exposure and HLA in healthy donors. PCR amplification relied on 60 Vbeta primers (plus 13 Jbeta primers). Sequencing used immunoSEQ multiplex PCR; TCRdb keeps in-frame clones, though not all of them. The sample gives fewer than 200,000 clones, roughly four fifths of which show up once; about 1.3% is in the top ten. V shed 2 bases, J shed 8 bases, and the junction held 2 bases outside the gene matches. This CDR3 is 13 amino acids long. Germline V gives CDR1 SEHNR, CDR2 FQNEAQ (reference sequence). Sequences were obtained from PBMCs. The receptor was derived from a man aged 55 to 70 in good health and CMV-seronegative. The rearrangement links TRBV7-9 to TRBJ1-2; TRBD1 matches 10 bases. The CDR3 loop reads CASSLRDRGGYTF. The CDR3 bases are TGTGCCAGCAGCTTAAGGGACAGGGGAGGCTACACCTTC.